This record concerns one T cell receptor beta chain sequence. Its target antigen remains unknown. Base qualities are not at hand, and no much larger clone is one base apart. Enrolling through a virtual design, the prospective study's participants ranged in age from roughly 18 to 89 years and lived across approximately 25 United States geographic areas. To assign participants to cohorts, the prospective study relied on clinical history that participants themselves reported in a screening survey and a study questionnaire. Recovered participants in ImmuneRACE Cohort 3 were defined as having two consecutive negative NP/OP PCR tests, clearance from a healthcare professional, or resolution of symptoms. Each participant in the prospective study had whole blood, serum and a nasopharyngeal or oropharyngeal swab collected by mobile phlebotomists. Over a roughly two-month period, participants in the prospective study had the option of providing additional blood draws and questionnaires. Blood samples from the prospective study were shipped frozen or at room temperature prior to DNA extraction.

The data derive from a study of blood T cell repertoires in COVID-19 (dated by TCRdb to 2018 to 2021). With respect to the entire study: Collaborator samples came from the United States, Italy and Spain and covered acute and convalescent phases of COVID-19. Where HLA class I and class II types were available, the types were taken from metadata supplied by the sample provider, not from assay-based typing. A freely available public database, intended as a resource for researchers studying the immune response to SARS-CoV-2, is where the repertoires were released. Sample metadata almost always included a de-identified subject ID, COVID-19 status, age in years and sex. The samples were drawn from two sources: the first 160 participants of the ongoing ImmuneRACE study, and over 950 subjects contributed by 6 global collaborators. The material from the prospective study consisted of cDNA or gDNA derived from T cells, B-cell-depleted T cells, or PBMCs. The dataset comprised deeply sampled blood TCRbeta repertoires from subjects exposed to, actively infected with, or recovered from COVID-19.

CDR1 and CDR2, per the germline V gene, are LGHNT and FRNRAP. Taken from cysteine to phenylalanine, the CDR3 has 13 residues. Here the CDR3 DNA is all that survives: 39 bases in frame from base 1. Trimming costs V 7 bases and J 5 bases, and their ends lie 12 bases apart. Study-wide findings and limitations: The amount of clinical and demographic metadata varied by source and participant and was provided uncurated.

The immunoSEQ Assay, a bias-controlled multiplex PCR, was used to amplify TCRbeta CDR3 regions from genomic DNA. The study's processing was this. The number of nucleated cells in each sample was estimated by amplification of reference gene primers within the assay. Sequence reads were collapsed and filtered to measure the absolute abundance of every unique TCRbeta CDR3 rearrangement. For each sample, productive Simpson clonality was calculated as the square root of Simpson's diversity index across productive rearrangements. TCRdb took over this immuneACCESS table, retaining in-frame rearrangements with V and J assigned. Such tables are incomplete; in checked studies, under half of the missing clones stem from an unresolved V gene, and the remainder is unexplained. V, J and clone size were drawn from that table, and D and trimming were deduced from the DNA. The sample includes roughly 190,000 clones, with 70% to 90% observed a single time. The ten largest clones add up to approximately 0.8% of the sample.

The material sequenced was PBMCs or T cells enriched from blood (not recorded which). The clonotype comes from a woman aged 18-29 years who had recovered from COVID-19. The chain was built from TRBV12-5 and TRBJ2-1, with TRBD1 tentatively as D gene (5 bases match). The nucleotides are TGTGCTAGTGCCCGTGGGGCGCACAATGAGCAGTTCTTC. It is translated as CASARGAHNEQFF. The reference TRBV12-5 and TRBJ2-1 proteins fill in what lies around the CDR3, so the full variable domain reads DARVTQTPRHKVTEMGQEVTMRCQPILGHNTVFWYRQTMMQGLELLAYFRNRAPLDDSGMPKDRFSAEMPDATLATLKIQPSEPRDSAVYFCASARGAHNEQFFGPGTRLTVL.